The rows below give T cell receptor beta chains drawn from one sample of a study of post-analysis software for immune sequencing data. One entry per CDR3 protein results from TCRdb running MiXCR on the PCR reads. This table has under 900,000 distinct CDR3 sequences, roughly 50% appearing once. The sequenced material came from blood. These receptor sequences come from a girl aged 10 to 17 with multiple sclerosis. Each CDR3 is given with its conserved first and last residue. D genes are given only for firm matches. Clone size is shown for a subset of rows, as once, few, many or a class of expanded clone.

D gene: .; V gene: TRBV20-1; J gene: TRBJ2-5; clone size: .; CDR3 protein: CSARDPNMNPYF; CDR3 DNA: TGCAGTGCTAGAGATCCTAACATGAACCCGTACTTC
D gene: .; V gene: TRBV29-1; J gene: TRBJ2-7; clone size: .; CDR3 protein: CSVEGGVGYEQYF; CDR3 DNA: TGCAGCGTTGAAGGCGGGGTTGGCTACGAGCAGTACTTC
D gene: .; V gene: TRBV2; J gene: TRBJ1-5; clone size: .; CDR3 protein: CASSAGLTSSNQPQHF; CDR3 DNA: TGTGCCAGCAGTGCCGGTCTTACCTCTAGCAATCAGCCCCAGCATTTT
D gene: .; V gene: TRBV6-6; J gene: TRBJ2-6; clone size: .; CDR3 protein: CASSYGGANVLTF; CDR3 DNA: TGTGCCAGCAGTTATGGTGGGGCCAACGTCCTGACTTTC
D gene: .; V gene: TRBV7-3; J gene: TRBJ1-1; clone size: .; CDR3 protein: CASSLTGGFNTEAFF; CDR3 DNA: TGTGCCAGCAGCTTAACGGGGGGCTTTAACACTGAAGCTTTCTTT
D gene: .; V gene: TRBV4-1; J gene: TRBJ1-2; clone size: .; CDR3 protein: CASSRRESGNGYTF; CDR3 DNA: TGCGCCAGCAGCCGAAGGGAGTCGGGGAATGGCTACACCTTC
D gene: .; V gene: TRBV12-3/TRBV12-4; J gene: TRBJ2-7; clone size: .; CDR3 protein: CASSLIPLDYEQYF; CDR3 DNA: TGTGCCAGCAGTTTGATTCCCCTGGACTACGAGCAGTACTTC
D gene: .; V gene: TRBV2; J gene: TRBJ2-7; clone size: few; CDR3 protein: CASRENQWGYEQYF; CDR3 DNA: TGTGCCAGCAGGGAGAACCAGTGGGGCTACGAGCAGTACTTC
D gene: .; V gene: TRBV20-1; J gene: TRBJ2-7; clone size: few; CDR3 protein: CSAAFRVTYEQYF; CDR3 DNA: TGCAGTGCCGCGTTCAGGGTAACGTACGAGCAGTACTTC
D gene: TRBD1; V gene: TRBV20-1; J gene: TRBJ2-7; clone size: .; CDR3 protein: CSARDDKGQGGYEQYF; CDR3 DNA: TGCAGTGCTAGAGATGACAAGGGACAGGGGGGCTACGAGCAGTACTTC
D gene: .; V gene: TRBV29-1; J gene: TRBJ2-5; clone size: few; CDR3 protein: CSVATWYEETQYF; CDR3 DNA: TGCAGCGTCGCAACTTGGTATGAAGAGACCCAGTACTTC
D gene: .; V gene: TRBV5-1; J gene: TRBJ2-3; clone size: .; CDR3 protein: CASSLDLTSSTDTQYF; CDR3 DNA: TGCGCCAGCAGCTTAGATCTAACTTCTAGCACAGATACGCAGTATTTT
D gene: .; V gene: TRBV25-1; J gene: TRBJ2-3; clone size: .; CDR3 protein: CASSESGEIATQYF; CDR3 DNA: TGTGCCAGCAGTGAATCGGGGGAAATCGCCACGCAGTATTTT
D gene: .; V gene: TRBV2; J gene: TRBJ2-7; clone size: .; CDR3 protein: CAGGGRAYEQYF; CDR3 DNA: TGTGCCGGAGGAGGCAGGGCCTACGAGCAGTACTTC